This T cell receptor beta chain was sequenced during a study of OX40 agonist ivuxolimab in advanced cancers. Study at large: Partial responses were achieved by three patients: one hepatocellular carcinoma, two cutaneous melanoma.

Libraries were prepared by immunoSEQ multiplex PCR; TCRdb keeps only in-frame clonotypes and omits some of them. The table includes 57,000 or so clones, roughly 84% detected once. Looked up from germline, CDR1 is SGHAT and CDR2 is FQNNGV. V shed 1 base and J 4 bases; nucleotides not matched to a gene: 5. This CDR3 has 15 amino acids. The receptor's source is an adult with an advanced solid tumor such as melanoma, head and neck, liver or kidney cancer. The J gene is TRBJ1-2, the V gene TRBV11-2, with 8 positions matching TRBD1. Sample: CD4+ or CD8+ T cells sorted from blood, taken in a trial of the OX40 agonist ivuxolimab. DNA of the CDR3: TGTGCCAGCAGCTTAGGGGCAGGGGGCGGCTATGGCTACACCTTC. This codes for CASSLGAGGGYGYTF.